A single sample gave rise to the 4 T cell receptor beta chains below, sequenced in a study of CD8 T cells in ankylosing spondylitis. Via MiXCR, TCRdb re-called the 5' RACE reads, giving one row per CDR3 protein. In the table there are 150,000 or so distinct CDR3 sequences, about 18% of which are singletons. The sequenced sample was blood, either unsorted or a sorted T cell fraction (not recorded which). The receptors were gathered from a male donor with ankylosing spondylitis or in good health (not recorded which).

This clonotype was observed a few times. This rearrangement joins TRBV7-8 to TRBJ2-1, with a possible D match to TRBD2 (7 bases). The CDR3 is 16 residues long. Germline V CDR1 and CDR2: SGHVS, FQNEAQ. With 3 bases removed from V and 5 bases from J, the gap between germline ends came to 17 bases. The CDR3 reads CASSFPSGGRNNEQFF. The CDR3 DNA reads as TGTGCCAGCAGCTTCCCATCCGGGGGGCGCAACAATGAGCAGTTCTTC.

This clonotype was seen only a few times. The rearrangement joins TRBV4-1 to TRBJ1-1; no clear D. This CDR3 region has 15 residues. Trimming cost V 0 bases and J 1 base, with 9 bases left between them. From germline, CDR1 is MGHRA and CDR2 YSYEKL. In DNA form, the CDR3 reads TGCGCCAGCAGCCAAGACGAAGGGAGGAACACTGAAGCTTTCTTT. Translating gives CASSQDEGRNTEAFF.

In this sample, this clonotype turned up many times. V and J are TRBV6-1 and TRBJ1-1, with D tentatively TRBD1 (5 bases). Germline V CDR1 and CDR2: MNHNS, SASEGT. Trimming removed 6 bases from V and 1 base from J, with 12 bases in between. The CDR3 length is 14 residues. The CDR3 DNA reads TGTGCCAGCAGCCGCGGAGGGGCGAACACTGAAGCTTTCTTT. The encoded protein is CASSRGGANTEAFF.

This clonotype was seen many times. This chain uses TRBV19 with TRBJ2-2, with 11 positions matching TRBD2. V lost 7 bases and J lost 1; bases outside the gene matches: 2. Germline V lookup: CDR1 LNHDA, CDR2 SQIVND (reference sequence). The CDR3 has 15 residues. The CDR3 DNA is TGTGCCAGTAAAGGACTAGCGGGGAACACCGGGGAGCTGTTTTTT. This gives the protein CASKGLAGNTGELFF.